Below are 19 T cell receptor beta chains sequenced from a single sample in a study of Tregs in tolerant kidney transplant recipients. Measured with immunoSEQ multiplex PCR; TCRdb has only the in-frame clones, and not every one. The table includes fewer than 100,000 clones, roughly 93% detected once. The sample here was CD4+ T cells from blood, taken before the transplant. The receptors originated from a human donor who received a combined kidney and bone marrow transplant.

The CDR3 DNA reads TGTGCCAGCAGGGAGGGGTTTTCGACTAACTATGGCTACACCTTC. Its protein is CASREGFSTNYGYTF. The V call is TRBV6-4, the J call TRBJ1-2; possibly TRBD1 for D (5 bases). Trimming pared 6 bases from V and 0 bases from J, leaving 14 bases between. Germline V gene lookup returns CDR1 MRHNA and CDR2 SNTAGT. The CDR3 is made up of 15 amino acids.

The CDR3 here is CASSFGLAAGTDTQYF. DNA of the CDR3: TGTGCCAGCAGCTTCGGACTAGCGGCGGGCACAGATACGCAGTATTTT. This chain connects TRBV7-3 to TRBJ2-3, with 10 bases aligning to TRBD2. Unmatched junction bases numbered 4, after V lost 3 bases and J lost 1 base. The CDR3 sequence is 16 residues long. Germline V CDR1 and CDR2: SGHTA, FQGTGA.

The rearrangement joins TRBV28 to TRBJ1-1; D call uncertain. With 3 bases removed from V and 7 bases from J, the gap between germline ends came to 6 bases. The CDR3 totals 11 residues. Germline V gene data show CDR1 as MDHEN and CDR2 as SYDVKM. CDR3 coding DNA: TGTGCCAGCAGTTTCGCGGTTGAAGCTTTCTTT. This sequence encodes CASSFAVEAFF.

The CDR3 DNA reads as TGTGCCAGCAGTGGGCCGGTGTCTTCACCCCTCCACTTT. Its protein product is CASSGPVSSPLHF. V usage is TRBV6-5 and J usage is TRBJ1-6; D not certain. V dropped 5 bases and J dropped 9 bases, with 11 bases sitting between them. This CDR3 is built from 13 residues. Per germline, CDR1 MNHEY and CDR2 SVGAGI.

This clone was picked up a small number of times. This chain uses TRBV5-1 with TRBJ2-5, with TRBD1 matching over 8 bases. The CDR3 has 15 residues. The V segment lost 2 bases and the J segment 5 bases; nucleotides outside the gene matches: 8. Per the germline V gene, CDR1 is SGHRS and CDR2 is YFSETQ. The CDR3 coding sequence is TGCGCCAGCAGCTTAGGGCAGGGGGCTTTTGAGACCCAGTACTTC. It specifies CASSLGQGAFETQYF.

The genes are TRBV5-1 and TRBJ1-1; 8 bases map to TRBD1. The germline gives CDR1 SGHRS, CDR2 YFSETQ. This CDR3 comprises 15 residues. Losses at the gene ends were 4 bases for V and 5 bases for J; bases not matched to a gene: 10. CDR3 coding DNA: TGCGCCAGCAGCATAGAAAGGACAGGGTTAACTGAAGCTTTCTTT. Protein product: CASSIERTGLTEAFF.

The CDR3 protein is CASSLPSGRSTGELFF. DNA for the CDR3: TGTGCCAGCAGCCTCCCTAGCGGGAGGTCGACCGGGGAGCTGTTTTTT. This chain uses TRBV7-8 with TRBJ2-2; 11 bases are shared with TRBD2. V was clipped by 5 bases and J by 5 bases; unmatched bases: 7. The CDR3 runs 16 residues. Per the germline V gene, CDR1 is SGHVS and CDR2 is FQNEAQ.

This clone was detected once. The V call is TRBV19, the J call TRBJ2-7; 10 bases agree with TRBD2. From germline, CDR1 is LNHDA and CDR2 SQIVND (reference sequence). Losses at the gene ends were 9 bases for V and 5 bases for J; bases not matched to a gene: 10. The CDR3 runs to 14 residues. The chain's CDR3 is CARRRAGTSDEQYF. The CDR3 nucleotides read TGTGCCAGGAGGAGGGCCGGGACTAGCGACGAGCAGTACTTC.

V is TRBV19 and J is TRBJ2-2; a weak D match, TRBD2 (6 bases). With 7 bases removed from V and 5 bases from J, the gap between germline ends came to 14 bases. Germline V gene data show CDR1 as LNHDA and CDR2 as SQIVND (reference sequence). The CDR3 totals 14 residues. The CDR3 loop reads CASTIGGRTGELFF. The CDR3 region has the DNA TGTGCCAGTACTATCGGAGGGAGAACCGGGGAGCTGTTTTTT.

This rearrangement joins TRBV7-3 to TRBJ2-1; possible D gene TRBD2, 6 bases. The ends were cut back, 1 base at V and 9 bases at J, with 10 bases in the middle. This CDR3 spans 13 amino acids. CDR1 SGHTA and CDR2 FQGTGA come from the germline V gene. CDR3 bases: TGTGCCAGCAGCTTAATCCGGGGGAGTGAGCAGTTCTTC. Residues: CASSLIRGSEQFF.

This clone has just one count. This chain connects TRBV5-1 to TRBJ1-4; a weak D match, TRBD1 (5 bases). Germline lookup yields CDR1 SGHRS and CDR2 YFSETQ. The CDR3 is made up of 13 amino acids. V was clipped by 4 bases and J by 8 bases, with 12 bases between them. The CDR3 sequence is CASSHTGGEKLFF. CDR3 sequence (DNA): TGCGCCAGCAGCCACACAGGTGGCGAAAAACTGTTTTTT.

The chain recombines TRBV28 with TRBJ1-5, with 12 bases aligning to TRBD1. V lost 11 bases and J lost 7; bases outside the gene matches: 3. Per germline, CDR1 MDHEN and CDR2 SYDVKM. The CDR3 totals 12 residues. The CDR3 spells CAGGTGGQPQHF. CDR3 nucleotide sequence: TGTGCCGGCGGGACAGGGGGCCAGCCCCAGCATTTT.

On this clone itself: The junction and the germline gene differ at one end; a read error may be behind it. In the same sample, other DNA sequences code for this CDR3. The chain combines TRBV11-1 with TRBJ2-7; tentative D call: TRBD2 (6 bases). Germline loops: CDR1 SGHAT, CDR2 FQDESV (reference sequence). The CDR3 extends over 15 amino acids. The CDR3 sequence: CASSLEEGPSYEQYF. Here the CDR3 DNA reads TGTGCCAGTAGCTTAGAGGAGGGGCCTTCCTACGAGCAGTACTTC.

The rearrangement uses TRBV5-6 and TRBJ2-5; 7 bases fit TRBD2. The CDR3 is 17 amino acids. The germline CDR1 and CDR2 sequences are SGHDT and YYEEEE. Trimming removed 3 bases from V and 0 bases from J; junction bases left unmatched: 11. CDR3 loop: CASSWDWREKYQETQYF. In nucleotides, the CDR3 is TGTGCCAGCAGCTGGGACTGGCGGGAGAAGTACCAAGAGACCCAGTACTTC.

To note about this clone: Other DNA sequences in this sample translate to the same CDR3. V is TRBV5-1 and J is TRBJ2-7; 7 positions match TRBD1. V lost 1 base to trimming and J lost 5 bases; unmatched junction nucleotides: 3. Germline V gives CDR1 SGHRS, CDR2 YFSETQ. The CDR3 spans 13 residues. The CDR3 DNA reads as TGCGCCAGCAGCTTGTTCCAGGGGGACGAGCAGTACTTC. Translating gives CASSLFQGDEQYF.

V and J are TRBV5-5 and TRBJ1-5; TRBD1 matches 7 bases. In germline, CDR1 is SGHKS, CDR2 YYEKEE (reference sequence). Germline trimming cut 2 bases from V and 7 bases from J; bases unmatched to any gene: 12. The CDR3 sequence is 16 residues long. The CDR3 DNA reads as TGTGCCAGCAGCTTAGAGCCGACAGGGACCTCACAGCCCCAGCATTTT. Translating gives CASSLEPTGTSQPQHF.

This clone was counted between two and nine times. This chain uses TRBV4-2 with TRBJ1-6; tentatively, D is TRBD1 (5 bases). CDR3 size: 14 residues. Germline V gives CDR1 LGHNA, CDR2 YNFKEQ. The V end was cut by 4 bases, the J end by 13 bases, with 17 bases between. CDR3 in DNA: TGTGCCAGCAGCCCATCCACAGGCGAATCGCCCCTCCACTTT. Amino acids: CASSPSTGESPLHF.

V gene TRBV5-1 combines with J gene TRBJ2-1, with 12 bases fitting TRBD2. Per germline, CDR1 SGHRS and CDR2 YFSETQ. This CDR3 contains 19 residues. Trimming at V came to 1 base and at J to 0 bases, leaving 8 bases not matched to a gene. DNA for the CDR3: TGCGCCAGCAGCTTGAAGACTAGCGGGAGACTAGGCTCCTACAATGAGCAGTTCTTC. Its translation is CASSLKTSGRLGSYNEQFF. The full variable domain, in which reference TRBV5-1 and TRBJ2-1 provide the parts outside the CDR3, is KAGVTQTPRYLIKTRGQQVTLSCSPISGHRSVSWYQQTPGQGLQFLFEYFSETQRNKGNFPGRFSGRQFSNSRSEMNVSTLELGDSALYLCASSLKTSGRLGSYNEQFFGPGTRLTVL.

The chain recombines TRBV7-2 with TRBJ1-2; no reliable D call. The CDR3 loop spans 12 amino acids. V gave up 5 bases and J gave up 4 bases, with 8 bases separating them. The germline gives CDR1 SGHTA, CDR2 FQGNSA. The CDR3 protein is CASSRGSYGYTF. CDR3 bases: TGTGCCAGCAGCCGCGGATCCTATGGCTACACCTTC.